The next 12 T cell receptor beta chains were all read from a single sample in a study of spatial heterogeneity in lung cancer. Time point in this sample: blood at routine non-recurrence follow-up after resection. Whole RNA was taken from tumor, nontumor lung or frozen PBMC; it was then sequenced unsorted. Using its own MiXCR run on the 5' RACE reads, TCRdb lists one record per CDR3 protein. The sample comprises fewer than 30,000 distinct CDR3 sequences, around 6.1% of which are singletons, and under 25% rests with the top ten. The sequenced sample was PBMCs, obtained at follow-up. The receptor source for this set is a male donor with early-stage non-small cell lung cancer.

In this sample, this clonotype turned up many times. This chain links TRBV28 with TRBJ1-5, with 9 bases matching TRBD1. V lost 5 bases and J lost 2; bases outside the gene matches: 7. Germline CDR1 is MDHEN and CDR2 is SYDVKM. This CDR3 region has 16 residues. CDR3 residues: CASSHERQGGNQPQHF. CDR3 bases: TGTGCCAGCAGTCACGAGAGACAGGGGGGCAATCAGCCCCAGCATTTT.

Sample share makes this clonotype medium-sized. V usage is TRBV20-1 and J usage is TRBJ2-3, with TRBD2 identical over 11 bases. This CDR3 is 14 amino acids long. The ends lost 6 bases at V and 7 bases at J; junction bases unmatched: 9. In germline, CDR1 is DFQATT, CDR2 SNEGSKA (reference sequence). The CDR3 DNA reads TGCAGTGCAGAAGGACTAGCGGGCATCTATACGCAGTATTTT. Residues: CSAEGLAGIYTQYF.

V is TRBV7-6 and J is TRBJ1-5; D is uncertain. CDR3 size: 13 residues. CDR1 and CDR2 from the germline V gene are SGHVS and FNYEAQ. Trimming pared 5 bases from V and 0 bases from J, leaving 5 bases between. CDR3 loop: CASSPHSNQPQHF. CDR3 coding DNA: TGTGCCAGCAGCCCTCATAGCAATCAGCCCCAGCATTTT.

This clonotype was picked up many times. The chain uses TRBV7-6 and TRBJ2-5; weak D call: TRBD1 (5 bases). The CDR3 is 14 residues long. Trimming took off 5 bases at V and 1 base at J, with 11 bases between the two ends. Germline loops: CDR1 SGHVS, CDR2 FNYEAQ. CDR3 sequence (DNA): TGTGCCAGCAGCCTAGGGGCTACCCAAGAGACCCAGTACTTC. This translates into CASSLGATQETQYF. The variable domain in full, with the rest retrieved from reference TRBV7-6 and TRBJ2-5, is GAGVSQSPRYKVTKRGQDVALRCDPISGHVSLYWYRQALGQGPEFLTYFNYEAQQDKSGLPNDRFSAERPEGSISTLTIQRTEQRDSAMYRCASSLGATQETQYFGPGTRLLVL.

This clonotype has ten or more counts. V and J are TRBV6-1 and TRBJ1-6, with 12 bases identical to TRBD1. The CDR3 loop spans 17 amino acids. The V and J ends lost 4 bases and 11 bases, in that order; junction bases with no gene match: 12. Germline V gene sequence: CDR1 MNHNS, CDR2 SASEGT. CDR3 bases: TGTGCCAGCAGTGGTGGGGACAGGGGGCTTTTTCGACCACCCCTCCACTTT. This codes for CASSGGDRGLFRPPLHF.

Many counts were recorded for this clonotype. This chain joins TRBV18 and TRBJ1-2, with TRBD1 as a possible D gene (6 bases). Germline V gene sequence: CDR1 KGHSH, CDR2 LQKENI. V was shortened by 6 bases and J by 0 bases, with 8 bases between the two germline ends. The CDR3 sequence is 13 residues long. CDR3 bases: TGTGCCAGCTCGCAGGGGCCTAACTATGGCTACACCTTC. This translates into CASSQGPNYGYTF.

This clonotype was detected many times. The CDR3 region is CSVEAQGGYEQYF. The CDR3 nucleotides are TGCAGCGTTGAGGCCCAGGGGGGCTACGAGCAGTACTTC. The chain recombines TRBV29-1 with TRBJ2-7; D is possibly TRBD1 (7 bases). Trimming took off 3 bases at V and 3 bases at J, with 12 bases between the two ends. This CDR3 is 13 amino acids long. CDR1 is SQVTM, CDR2 ANQGSEA, per germline.

This clonotype appeared many times. The gene calls are TRBV18 and TRBJ1-2, with D possibly matching TRBD1 (6 bases). Trimming pared 0 bases from V and 7 bases from J, leaving 15 bases between. The CDR3 extends over 15 amino acids. Germline V gives CDR1 KGHSH, CDR2 LQKENI. The CDR3 DNA reads as TGTGCCAGCTCACCACCGGGGGCGCAGAATCGTGGCTACACCTTC. Translation gives CASSPPGAQNRGYTF.

This clonotype was seen repeatedly, ten times or more. V is TRBV30 and J is TRBJ1-2; D perhaps matches TRBD1 (5 bases). V was trimmed by 7 bases and J by 2 bases, leaving 20 bases between them. The germline gives CDR1 GTSNPN, CDR2 SVGIG (reference sequence). This CDR3 has 15 residues. CDR3: CASYPPGLNNYGYTF. CDR3 DNA sequence: TGTGCCTCCTACCCTCCGGGACTAAACAACTATGGCTACACCTTC.

This clonotype was found many times. The J gene is TRBJ1-1, the V gene TRBV29-1, with unresolved D. V lost 7 bases, J lost 6 bases, and 12 bases lay in between. Per the germline V gene, CDR1 is SQVTM and CDR2 is ANQGSEA. The CDR3 has 11 amino acids. In DNA, the CDR3 is TGCAGCGCGACCGACCTCGCTGAAGCTTTCTTT. Translation gives CSATDLAEAFF.

This clonotype was detected a few times. The J gene is TRBJ1-1, the V gene TRBV12-3 or TRBV12-4; 9 nucleotides align to TRBD1. The CDR3 contains 17 residues. Losses at the gene ends were 6 bases for V and 1 base for J; bases not matched to a gene: 12. CDR3 region: CASSFSGTGPRNTEAFF. The DNA for the CDR3 is TGTGCCAGCAGCTTCAGTGGGACAGGGCCAAGGAACACTGAAGCTTTCTTT.

In this sample, this clonotype turned up a few times. The chain uses TRBV6-2 or TRBV6-3 and TRBJ2-7; the D is unclear. The V end lost 0 bases, the J end lost 4 bases, and 19 bases lay between the germline ends. The CDR3 loop spans 17 amino acids. Germline CDR1 is MNHEY and CDR2 is SVGEGT. For the CDR3, the DNA is TGTGCCAGCAGTTACTCGAGAGGTGTCGGGCTACAGTACGAGCAGTACGTC. This gives the protein CASSYSRGVGLQYEQYV.